The subject of this entry is one TCR beta chain. The antigen remains undetermined. Time point: week 35, safety follow-up. Each dose of the vaccine consisted of 300 ug of mutant IDH1 20-mer peptide, with topical imiquimod. The entry originates in a study of a mutant IDH1 vaccine in newly diagnosed glioma. The overall study: Initiation of the vaccine course occurred 4-6 weeks after radiotherapy alone, or alongside temozolomide cycles. It was at week 35 that visit V12 occurred, and at week 47 that visit V13 did.

CDR3 length equals 15 residues. Study observations and caveats: Of all patients, roughly 93% showed vaccine-induced immune responses.

Method: immunoSEQ multiplex PCR; TCRdb's copy keeps in-frame clones and lacks some. Among tens of thousands of clones, 60% to 85% were seen once, and the ten largest hold 10% to 15%. This receptor was identified in a man in his forties with glioma. The rearrangement uses TRBV7-5 and TRBJ2-7; the table assigns TRBD2, which was not confirmed against the DNA. TRBV7-5 is a recognized pseudogene. The starting material was PBMCs, obtained from a glioma patient whose treatment included an IDH1 peptide vaccine. Here the CDR3 reads CARSGTSGPRGEQYV. The DNA for the CDR3 is TGTGCCAGAAGCGGGACTAGCGGCCCTAGGGGGGAGCAGTACGTC.